This T cell receptor beta chain was identified in a study of control samples from healthy donors and cancer patients. This table comes from immunoSEQ multiplex PCR, and its TCRdb copy is limited to in-frame clones, with some not included. Altogether 150,000 or so clones are present, 93% being singletons, with the ten largest covering about 4%. CDR1 is MNHEY and CDR2 is SMNVEV in the germline V gene (reference sequence). There are 16 residues in the CDR3. V was cut by 3 bases and J by 3 bases, with 16 bases left in between. The sequence was obtained from a woman in her sixties or seventies in good health. Sequencing was carried out using blood. The chain is built from TRBV27 and TRBJ2-3; D might be TRBD2 (6 bases). The CDR3 nucleotides read TGTGCCAGCAGTTTTCGAGGGGAGGTTAGAACAGATACGCAGTATTTT. As protein: CASSFRGEVRTDTQYF.